The 22 T cell receptor beta chains listed next were all sequenced from one sample in a study of cytomegalovirus exposure and HLA in healthy donors. Primers: 60 Vbeta forward and 13 Jbeta reverse. Measured with immunoSEQ multiplex PCR; TCRdb has only the in-frame clones, and not every one. This sample has around 100,000 clones, with about 70% found just once. The specimen sequenced was PBMCs. The receptor set was obtained from a man between 45 and 60 years old in good health and CMV-seropositive.

This clone was observed a few times. J is TRBJ1-4 and V is TRBV5-8; tentative D call: TRBD1 (5 bases). This CDR3 has 20 amino acids. Looked up from germline, CDR1 is SGHTS and CDR2 is YDEGEE. Between the trimmed V and J ends, which lost 0 bases and 3 bases, there was a span of 24 bases. The CDR3 DNA follows: TGTGCCAGCAGCTTGGACGCCGGGACGGCAGTCGGAGGGCCTAATGAAAAACTGTTTTTT. Its protein is CASSLDAGTAVGGPNEKLFF.

Concerning this clone: Other nucleotide sequences from this sample produce the same CDR3. The rearrangement uses TRBV2 and TRBJ2-1; 11 bases fit TRBD2. The CDR3 loop spans 14 amino acids. Germline CDR1 SNHLY, CDR2 FYNNEI. V was clipped by 5 bases and J by 4 bases; unmatched bases: 1. CDR3 bases: TGTGCCAGCAGTAGACTAGCGGGGTACAATGAGCAGTTCTTC. Its translation: CASSRLAGYNEQFF.

The chain joins TRBV5-1 to TRBJ1-3, with a weak D call TRBD1 (6 bases). Per germline, CDR1 SGHRS and CDR2 YFSETQ. The CDR3 totals 14 residues. V was pared by 0 bases and J by 4 bases, with 8 bases between. CDR3 sequence: CASSLGTAGNTIYF. CDR3 nucleotides: TGCGCCAGCAGCTTGGGGACAGCCGGAAACACCATATATTTT.

V and J are TRBV19 and TRBJ2-5; 8 positions match TRBD1. V shed 3 bases, J shed 3 bases, and the junction held 6 bases outside the gene matches. Looked up from germline, CDR1 is LNHDA and CDR2 is SQIVND (reference sequence). The CDR3 runs to 15 residues. The CDR3 sequence is CASSIRGHLKETQYF. For the CDR3, the DNA is TGTGCCAGTAGTATCAGGGGGCACCTCAAAGAGACCCAGTACTTC.

CDR3 amino acids: CAISSGVAANEKLFF. The CDR3 nucleotides are TGTGCCATCAGCTCAGGGGTTGCAGCTAATGAAAAACTGTTTTTT. The genes are TRBV10-3 and TRBJ1-4; D perhaps matches TRBD1 (6 bases). Deletions cut 6 bases from V and 3 bases from J, with 14 bases between. Germline CDR1 and CDR2: ENHRY and SYGVKD. The CDR3 loop spans 15 amino acids.

The V call is TRBV5-4, the J call TRBJ1-3; 8 nucleotides agree with TRBD1. The junction had 4 bases not matched to a gene; V was cut back by 2 bases and J by 0 bases. The CDR3 is 16 residues long. In germline, CDR1 is SGHNT, CDR2 YYREEE (reference sequence). The CDR3 region has the DNA TGTGCCAGCAGCTTCACTACAGGGGGCTCTGGAAACACCATATATTTT. This encodes CASSFTTGGSGNTIYF.

This chain joins TRBV6-1 and TRBJ1-2; 7 bases align to TRBD1. The CDR3 sequence is 14 residues long. The ends lost 10 bases at V and 3 bases at J; junction bases unmatched: 11. The V gene's germline CDR1 is MNHNS and CDR2 SASEGT. Here the CDR3 DNA reads TGTGCCACCACCGAGGACAGGAGGGACTATGGCTACACCTTC. This gives the protein CATTEDRRDYGYTF.

The chain recombines TRBV2 with TRBJ2-5; 10 positions match TRBD1. The CDR3 covers 15 residues. Germline CDR1 and CDR2: SNHLY and FYNNEI. V lost 6 bases to trimming and J lost 5 bases; unmatched junction nucleotides: 9. The CDR3 sequence: CASRKTGGRGETQYF. The CDR3 DNA reads as TGTGCCAGCAGGAAGACAGGGGGCCGCGGGGAGACCCAGTACTTC.

The chain recombines TRBV2 with TRBJ1-1; tentative D call: TRBD1 (6 bases). This CDR3 region has 12 residues. Trimming pared 10 bases from V and 3 bases from J, leaving 12 bases between. Germline-derived CDR1 and CDR2 are SNHLY and FYNNEI. The CDR3: CATRGLDTEAFF. The CDR3, as DNA: TGTGCCACTAGGGGGTTGGACACTGAAGCTTTCTTT.

V is TRBV4-1 and J is TRBJ1-6, with 11 bases fitting TRBD1. V lost 4 bases to trimming and J lost 4 bases; unmatched junction nucleotides: 12. The CDR3 totals 19 residues. Per the germline V gene, CDR1 is MGHRA and CDR2 is YSYEKL. The CDR3 spells CASSLTGTGGSLYNSPLHF. In DNA form, the CDR3 reads TGCGCCAGCAGCCTGACCGGGACAGGGGGTTCATTGTATAATTCACCCCTCCACTTT.

The genes are TRBV18 and TRBJ1-1; 9 bases line up with TRBD1. J lost 0 bases, V lost 0 bases, and 5 bases had no gene match. The CDR3 covers 17 residues. CDR1 and CDR2 from the germline V gene are KGHSH and LQKENI. The CDR3 nucleotides are TGTGCCAGCTCACCACCTAGGACAGGGGCCCTGAACACTGAAGCTTTCTTT. Protein: CASSPPRTGALNTEAFF.

This clone was detected a few times. The rearrangement joins TRBV4-1 to TRBJ1-5; TRBD1 aligns across 7 bases. Germline lookup yields CDR1 MGHRA and CDR2 YSYEKL. Unmatched junction bases numbered 5, after V lost 4 bases and J lost 5 bases. CDR3 size: 14 residues. CDR3 in amino acids: CASSLRQGDQPQHF. The CDR3, as DNA: TGCGCCAGCAGCCTCCGACAGGGAGATCAGCCCCAGCATTTT.

The V call is TRBV27, the J call TRBJ1-1, with D perhaps matching TRBD1 (5 bases). Trimming removed 5 bases at V and 4 bases at J, with 14 bases between. This CDR3 region has 14 residues. CDR1 MNHEY and CDR2 SMNVEV come from the germline V gene (reference sequence). CDR3 in amino acids: CASSLRDSVTEAFF. The DNA for the CDR3 is TGTGCCAGCAGTCTCAGGGATTCAGTCACTGAAGCTTTCTTT.

J is TRBJ2-2 and V is TRBV6-5, with D unclear. Germline lookup yields CDR1 MNHEY and CDR2 SVGAGI. Trimming stripped 8 bases from V and 0 bases from J, with 10 bases between. The CDR3 is 14 residues long. The CDR3 is CASQRSANTGELFF. The CDR3 DNA follows: TGTGCCAGCCAGCGCAGCGCGAACACCGGGGAGCTGTTTTTT.

This sequence joins TRBV4-2 and TRBJ2-5; tentative D call: TRBD1 (5 bases). V lost 0 bases to trimming and J lost 5 bases, with 13 bases between them. Germline lookup yields CDR1 LGHNA and CDR2 YNFKEQ. This CDR3 is built from 15 residues. The CDR3 reads CASSQEWGPRETQYF. The DNA of the CDR3 is TGTGCCAGCAGCCAAGAATGGGGCCCCCGGGAGACCCAGTACTTC.

This rearrangement joins TRBV6-1 to TRBJ2-3; TRBD2 is a possible D gene (6 bases). Germline assignment: CDR1 MNHNS and CDR2 SASEGT. The CDR3 covers 15 residues. V gave up 3 bases and J gave up 6 bases, with 16 bases separating them. CDR3 protein: CASSETRAAWDTQYF. The DNA for the CDR3 is TGTGCCAGCAGTGAGACTAGGGCTGCTTGGGATACGCAGTATTTT.

V usage is TRBV15 and J usage is TRBJ2-7; D remains unclear. Germline loops: CDR1 LNHNV, CDR2 YYDKDF (reference sequence). The ends were cut back, 0 bases at V and 7 bases at J, with 10 bases in the middle. This CDR3 spans 13 amino acids. The CDR3 spells CATSRDPNREQYF. Written as DNA, the CDR3 is TGTGCCACCAGCAGAGACCCCAATAGAGAGCAGTACTTC.

V gene TRBV10-1 combines with J gene TRBJ2-1, with 9 bases identical to TRBD2. Unmatched junction bases numbered 10, after V lost 9 bases and J lost 7 bases. Per the germline V gene, CDR1 is WNHNN and CDR2 is SYGVQD (reference sequence). This CDR3 has 14 amino acids. The CDR3 bases are TGCGCCAGAGGTGAGGGCGGGGGGGGTAATGAGCAGTTCTTC. Protein sequence: CARGEGGGGNEQFF.

This clone was counted once. The CDR3 sequence is CASSLTPSGRTDTQYF. DNA for the CDR3: TGTGCCAGCAGCTTAACCCCAAGCGGGAGGACAGATACGCAGTATTTT. The chain couples TRBV11-2 to TRBJ2-3; 9 bases match TRBD2. Germline V gives CDR1 SGHAT, CDR2 FQNNGV. The CDR3 has 16 residues. Trimming removed 2 bases from V and 3 bases from J; junction bases left unmatched: 6.

The chain links TRBV7-7 to TRBJ2-5; 7 bases match TRBD1. This CDR3 is built from 14 residues. The V segment lost 4 bases and the J segment 5 bases; nucleotides outside the gene matches: 7. Germline CDR1 is SSHAT and CDR2 is FNYEAQ (reference sequence). The CDR3 region has the DNA TGTGCCAGCAGCTCGACAGGGCTCGGGGAGACCCAGTACTTC. It yields the protein CASSSTGLGETQYF.

This chain connects TRBV6-6 to TRBJ2-3; TRBD2 agrees at 7 bases. Germline CDR1 is MNHNY and CDR2 is SVGAGI (reference sequence). CDR3 size: 15 residues. V was clipped by 0 bases and J by 1 base; unmatched bases: 1. In DNA, the CDR3 is TGTGCCAGCAGTTACTCTCTAGCGGGCACAGATACGCAGTATTTT. This codes for CASSYSLAGTDTQYF.

A single count supports this clone. This chain connects TRBV10-3 to TRBJ2-2, with 7 bases matching TRBD1. There are 16 residues in the CDR3. V was clipped by 6 bases and J by 0 bases; unmatched bases: 7. The germline CDR1 and CDR2 sequences are ENHRY and SYGVKD. CDR3 amino acids: CAIRTNQGANTGELFF. The CDR3 region has the DNA TGTGCCATCAGGACAAACCAGGGGGCGAACACCGGGGAGCTGTTTTTT.